The 27 T cell receptor beta chains in this list originate from one sample, sequenced in a study of blood T cell repertoires in COVID-19. Repertoires were generated with immunoSEQ multiplex PCR, while TCRdb's copy carries only in-frame clones and drops some. The repertoire holds about 36,000 clones, with approximately 78% as singletons. Sequencing used peripheral blood. The receptors were gathered from a human donor in a cohort sampled during active or convalescent COVID-19. The donor label of this sample is uncertain.

The chain joins TRBV19 to TRBJ1-1; tentative D call: TRBD1 (5 bases). CDR3 size: 13 residues. Trimming cost V 3 bases and J 2 bases, with 7 bases left between them. Germline lookup yields CDR1 LNHDA and CDR2 SQIVND (reference sequence). This chain's CDR3 is CASSMTANTEAFF. In DNA, the CDR3 is TGTGCCAGTAGTATGACAGCCAACACTGAAGCTTTCTTT.

This clone was counted only a few times. The chain couples TRBV25-1 to TRBJ1-6; a possible D gene is TRBD1 (5 bases). CDR3 length: 14 amino acids. Germline CDR1 is MGHDK and CDR2 is SYGVNS. V gave up 2 bases and J gave up 8 bases, with 10 bases separating them. For the CDR3, the DNA is TGTGCCAGCAGTGAACGAACGGGGGATTCACCCCTCCACTTT. Translation gives CASSERTGDSPLHF. The full variable domain, with the rest looked up from reference TRBV25-1 and TRBJ1-6, is EADIYQTPRYLVIGTGKKITLECSQTMGHDKMYWYQQDPGMELHLIHYSYGVNSTEKGDLSSESTVSRIRTEHFPLTLESARPSHTSQYLCASSERTGDSPLHFGNGTRLTVT.

The chain links TRBV4-3 to TRBJ1-4; TRBD1 matches 8 bases. V trimming: 1 base; J trimming: 5 bases; junction bases outside the gene matches: 3. This CDR3 comprises 15 residues. CDR1 and CDR2 from the germline V gene are LGHNA and YSLEER. DNA of the CDR3: TGCGCCAGCAGCCAAGGGACAGGGTGGAATGAAAAACTGTTTTTT. Residues: CASSQGTGWNEKLFF.

V and J are TRBV7-9 and TRBJ2-1; a possible D gene is TRBD1 (6 bases). CDR1 is SEHNR and CDR2 is FQNEAQ in the germline V gene (reference sequence). The CDR3 sequence is 14 residues long. Trimming left V 1 base short and J 4 bases short, with 8 bases between. CDR3 DNA: TGTGCCAGCAGCTTAGGGACAGCTTACAATGAGCAGTTCTTC. This translates into CASSLGTAYNEQFF. The variable domain in full, completed from reference TRBV7-9 and TRBJ2-1, reads DTGVSQNPRHKITKRGQNVTFRCDPISEHNRLYWYRQTLGQGPEFLTYFQNEAQLEKSRLLSDRFSAERPKGSFSTLEIQRTEQGDSAMYLCASSLGTAYNEQFFGPGTRLTVL.

V usage is TRBV14 and J usage is TRBJ1-6, with D hard to call. The CDR3 totals 14 residues. Germline CDR1 is SGHDN and CDR2 is FVKESK. The V end lost 1 base, the J end lost 5 bases, and 6 bases lay between the germline ends. In DNA form, the CDR3 reads TGTGCCAGCAGCCAAGGACTGAATAATTCACCCCTCCACTTT. This translates into CASSQGLNNSPLHF.

The chain combines TRBV14 with TRBJ1-1; TRBD1 is a possible D gene (6 bases). The CDR3 loop spans 13 amino acids. From germline, CDR1 is SGHDN and CDR2 FVKESK. The V and J ends lost 1 base and 7 bases respectively, with 10 bases between them. The CDR3: CASSQGGGGEAFF. The CDR3 bases are TGTGCCAGCAGCCAAGGAGGGGGGGGTGAAGCTTTCTTT. The full variable domain, with the rest looked up from reference TRBV14 and TRBJ1-1, is EAGVTQFPSHSVIEKGQTVTLRCDPISGHDNLYWYRRVMGKEIKFLLHFVKESKQDESGMPNNRFLAERTGGTYSTLKVQPAELEDSGVYFCASSQGGGGEAFFGQGTRLTVV.

The gene calls are TRBV5-8 and TRBJ2-7; 8 bases map to TRBD1. V was clipped by 4 bases and J by 1 base; unmatched bases: 7. This CDR3 is 15 amino acids long. CDR1 and CDR2 (germline): SGHTS, YDEGEE. The CDR3 spells CASSLGTGVSYEQYF. Here the CDR3 DNA reads TGTGCCAGCAGCCTCGGGACAGGAGTTTCCTACGAGCAGTACTTC.

CDR3 residues: CASSPGQGATGANVLTF. The CDR3 DNA reads as TGTGCCAGTAGTCCGGGACAGGGGGCTACTGGGGCCAACGTCCTGACTTTC. The chain combines TRBV19 with TRBJ2-6; 12 nucleotides line up with TRBD1. The CDR3 has 17 amino acids. V lost 5 bases, J lost 2 bases, and 4 bases stayed unmatched. CDR1 LNHDA and CDR2 SQIVND come from the germline V gene (reference sequence).

The V call is TRBV24-1, the J call TRBJ2-3; D is perhaps TRBD2 (6 bases). Germline CDR1 reads KGHDR; CDR2 reads SFDVKD. The CDR3 length is 16 residues. V lost 3 bases to trimming and J lost 7 bases, with 19 bases between them. The CDR3 coding sequence is TGTGCCACCAGTGATCCGAGAAGCGGGCGGCAGAATACGCAGTATTTT. Its translation is CATSDPRSGRQNTQYF.

The V call is TRBV15, the J call TRBJ2-7; maybe TRBD1 (6 bases). V was cut by 0 bases and J by 1 base, with 10 bases left in between. The germline V gene encodes CDR1 LNHNV and CDR2 YYDKDF (reference sequence). CDR3 length: 15 amino acids. DNA for the CDR3: TGTGCCACCAGCAGAGATCTGAGGGGGTCCTACGAGCAGTACTTC. It translates to CATSRDLRGSYEQYF.

The chain is built from TRBV19 and TRBJ1-2, with TRBD1 as a possible D gene (5 bases). Germline assignment: CDR1 LNHDA and CDR2 SQIVND (reference sequence). The ends were cut back, 4 bases at V and 7 bases at J, with 10 bases in the middle. The length of the CDR3 is 12 residues. CDR3 coding DNA: TGTGCCAGTAGTACCAGGGAGGGTGGCTACACCTTC. It specifies CASSTREGGYTF.

J is TRBJ1-6 and V is TRBV5-5, with a possible D match to TRBD1 (6 bases). This CDR3 spans 14 amino acids. Trimming pared 4 bases from V and 10 bases from J, leaving 15 bases between. CDR1 SGHKS and CDR2 YYEKEE come from the germline V gene (reference sequence). The CDR3: CASSQAGVDSPLHF. CDR3 sequence (DNA): TGTGCCAGCAGCCAAGCAGGGGTTGACTCACCCCTCCACTTT.

The chain uses TRBV3-1 (or the pseudogene TRBV3-2) and TRBJ2-3; D may be TRBD2 (5 bases). V was cut by 4 bases and J by 3 bases, with 14 bases left in between. The CDR3 loop spans 15 amino acids. Germline V gives CDR1 LGHDT, CDR2 YNNKEL (reference sequence). The CDR3 sequence: CASSPTEDGTDTQYF. The CDR3 DNA follows: TGTGCCAGCAGCCCGACGGAGGATGGGACAGATACGCAGTATTTT.

This chain joins TRBV19 and TRBJ2-7, with 8 bases matching TRBD2. The germline V gene has CDR1 LNHDA and CDR2 SQIVND (reference sequence). V lost 3 bases and J lost 2; bases outside the gene matches: 6. This CDR3 is 15 amino acids long. CDR3 region: CASSIGGTSPYEQYF. CDR3 coding DNA: TGTGCCAGTAGTATCGGGGGGACTAGTCCCTACGAGCAGTACTTC.

The chain recombines TRBV11-3 with TRBJ2-2; D may be TRBD2 (6 bases). With 5 bases removed from V and 7 bases from J, the gap between germline ends came to 8 bases. Germline loops: CDR1 SGHNT, CDR2 YENEEA. There are 12 residues in the CDR3. CDR3 bases: TGTGCCAGCAGCGGAGGGTTCGGGGAGCTGTTTTTT. Protein sequence: CASSGGFGELFF. Looking up the rest from reference TRBV11-3 and TRBJ2-2 gives the full variable domain: EAGVVQSPRYKIIEKKQPVAFWCNPISGHNTLYWYLQNLGQGPELLIRYENEEAVDDSQLPKDRFSAERLKGVDSTLKIQPAELGDSAVYLCASSGGFGELFFGEGSRLTVL.

The J gene is TRBJ2-7, the V gene TRBV19; TRBD2 matches 8 bases. V shed 4 bases, J shed 2 bases, and the junction held 1 base outside the gene matches. The CDR3 totals 13 residues. Germline CDR1 LNHDA, CDR2 SQIVND (reference sequence). This CDR3 is CASSSGRTYEQYF. The CDR3 DNA reads as TGTGCCAGTAGTAGCGGGAGGACCTACGAGCAGTACTTC.

V and J are TRBV11-3 and TRBJ1-2; D is unresolved. Trimming took off 2 bases at V and 8 bases at J, with 12 bases between the two ends. This CDR3 has 13 residues. Germline lookup yields CDR1 SGHNT and CDR2 YENEEA. CDR3 loop: CASSLPTGRGYTF. In nucleotides, the CDR3 is TGTGCCAGCAGCTTACCTACGGGTCGCGGCTACACCTTC.

The chain couples TRBV6-6 to TRBJ2-1; TRBD1 matches 10 bases. The V gene's germline CDR1 is MNHNY and CDR2 SVGAGI (reference sequence). The CDR3 is made up of 15 amino acids. V dropped 9 bases and J dropped 9; count of bases not matched to a gene: 14. The CDR3 nucleotides are TGTGCCAGTTCTCCTAAGGACAGGGGGGGGATTGAGCAGTTCTTC. Amino acid sequence: CASSPKDRGGIEQFF.

The genes are TRBV10-3 and TRBJ2-7; D perhaps matches TRBD2 (5 bases). CDR3 length: 12 residues. V shed 6 bases and J shed 2 bases, with 8 bases lying between them. From germline, CDR1 is ENHRY and CDR2 SYGVKD. In DNA, the CDR3 is TGTGCCATCAGCCCCGGGACCTACGAGCAGTACTTC. It codes for CAISPGTYEQYF.

This chain joins TRBV2 and TRBJ2-2, with a weak D call TRBD1 (6 bases). Germline lookup yields CDR1 SNHLY and CDR2 FYNNEI. This CDR3 is 14 amino acids long. Trimming took off 6 bases at V and 4 bases at J, with 12 bases between the two ends. The CDR3 reads CASSAQGPTGELFF. The CDR3 DNA reads TGTGCCAGCAGCGCACAGGGTCCCACCGGGGAGCTGTTTTTT.

The chain couples TRBV7-2 to TRBJ2-3; the match to TRBD2 covers 7 bases. The CDR3 covers 17 residues. The germline gives CDR1 SGHTA, CDR2 FQGNSA. V trimming: 5 bases; J trimming: 6 bases; junction bases outside the gene matches: 17. CDR3 residues: CASSPLERREIGDTQYF. DNA of the CDR3: TGTGCCAGCAGCCCTCTGGAACGGCGGGAGATTGGGGATACGCAGTATTTT.

There are a few counts of this clone. CDR3: CASSLVTGWMNTEAFF. Written as DNA, the CDR3 is TGTGCCAGCAGCTTAGTGACAGGATGGATGAACACTGAAGCTTTCTTT. The gene calls are TRBV7-8 and TRBJ1-1; D perhaps matches TRBD1 (6 bases). This CDR3 is 16 amino acids long. V lost 1 base and J 0 bases, leaving 12 bases between the germline ends. Germline V CDR1 and CDR2: SGHVS, FQNEAQ.

The J gene is TRBJ2-3, the V gene TRBV12-5; D perhaps matches TRBD1 (6 bases). Looked up from germline, CDR1 is LGHNT and CDR2 is FRNRAP. Trimming removed 0 bases at V and 6 bases at J, with 16 bases between. The CDR3 has 16 amino acids. This CDR3 reads CASGLVHMGAGDTQYF. CDR3 sequence (DNA): TGTGCTAGTGGTTTGGTACACATGGGGGCAGGGGATACGCAGTATTTT.

This clone came up once. The gene calls are TRBV28 and TRBJ2-3; TRBD1 matches 9 bases. Trimming took 3 bases from V and 6 from J; bases not matched to a gene: 10. CDR3 length: 16 residues. Germline CDR1 MDHEN, CDR2 SYDVKM. In DNA form, the CDR3 reads TGTGCCAGCAGTTTCGGGACTGGACAGGGGAGGGATACGCAGTATTTT. Residues: CASSFGTGQGRDTQYF.

This rearrangement joins TRBV7-8 to TRBJ2-7, with D possibly matching TRBD2 (5 bases). This CDR3 contains 14 residues. In germline, CDR1 is SGHVS, CDR2 FQNEAQ. V was clipped by 5 bases and J by 3 bases, with 14 bases between them. CDR3 sequence (DNA): TGTGCCAGCAGCGTCGACGGAGACTACTACGAGCAGTACTTC. Amino acids: CASSVDGDYYEQYF.

The chain combines TRBV28 with TRBJ1-1, with 7 nucleotides matching TRBD1. The germline gives CDR1 MDHEN, CDR2 SYDVKM. CDR3 length: 14 residues. The V gene end was trimmed by 2 bases and the J gene end by 5 bases; junction bases not matched to a gene: 5. The CDR3 spells CASSLVTGETEAFF. Here the CDR3 DNA reads TGTGCCAGCAGTTTAGTCACAGGGGAAACTGAAGCTTTCTTT.

The V and J genes are TRBV3-1 (or the pseudogene TRBV3-2) and TRBJ2-2; the D is unclear. CDR1 LGHDT and CDR2 YNNKEL come from the germline V gene (reference sequence). V was clipped by 2 bases and J by 6 bases, with 13 bases between them. This CDR3 is 15 amino acids long. In nucleotides, the CDR3 is TGTGCCAGCAGCCAAACCCCGAGGATGTCCGGGGAGCTGTTTTTT. This sequence encodes CASSQTPRMSGELFF.